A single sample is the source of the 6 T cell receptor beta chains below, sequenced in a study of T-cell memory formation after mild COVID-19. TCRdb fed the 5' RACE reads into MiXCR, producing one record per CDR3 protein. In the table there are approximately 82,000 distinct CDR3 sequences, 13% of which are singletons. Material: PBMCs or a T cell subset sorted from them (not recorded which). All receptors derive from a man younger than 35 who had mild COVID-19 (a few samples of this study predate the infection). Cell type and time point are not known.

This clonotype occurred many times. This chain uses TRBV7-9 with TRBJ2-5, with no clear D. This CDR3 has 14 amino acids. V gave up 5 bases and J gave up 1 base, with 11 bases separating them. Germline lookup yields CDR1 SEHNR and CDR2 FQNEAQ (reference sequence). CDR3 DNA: TGTGCCAGCAGCCCCTGGCCAGTCCAAGAGACCCAGTACTTC. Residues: CASSPWPVQETQYF.

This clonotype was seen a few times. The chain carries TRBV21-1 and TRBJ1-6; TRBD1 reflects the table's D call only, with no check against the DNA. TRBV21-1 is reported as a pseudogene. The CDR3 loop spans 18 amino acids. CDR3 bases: TGTGCCAGCAGCAAATTAATGGACAGGCCGGTCTATAATTCACCCCTCCACTTT. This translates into CASSKLMDRPVYNSPLHF.

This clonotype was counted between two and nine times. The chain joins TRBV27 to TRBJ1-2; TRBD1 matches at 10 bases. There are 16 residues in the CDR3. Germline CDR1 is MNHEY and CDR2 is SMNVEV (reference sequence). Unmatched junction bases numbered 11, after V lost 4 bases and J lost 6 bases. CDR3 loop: CASSSQPTGGTDGYTF. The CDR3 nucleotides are TGTGCCAGCAGTTCGCAACCGACAGGGGGCACGGATGGCTACACCTTC.

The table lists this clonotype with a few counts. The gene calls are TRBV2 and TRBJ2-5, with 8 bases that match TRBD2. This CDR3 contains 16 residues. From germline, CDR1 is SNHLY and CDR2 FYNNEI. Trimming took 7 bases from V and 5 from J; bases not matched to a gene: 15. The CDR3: CASTMTERGPVETQYF. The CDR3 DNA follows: TGTGCCAGCACTATGACGGAGCGGGGGCCCGTGGAGACCCAGTACTTC.

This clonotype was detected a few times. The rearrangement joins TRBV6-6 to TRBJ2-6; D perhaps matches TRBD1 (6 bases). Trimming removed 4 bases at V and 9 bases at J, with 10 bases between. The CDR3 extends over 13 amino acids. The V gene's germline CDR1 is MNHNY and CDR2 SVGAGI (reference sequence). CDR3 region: CASSLTGVNVLTF. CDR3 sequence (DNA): TGTGCCAGCAGTTTGACAGGAGTCAACGTCCTGACTTTC.

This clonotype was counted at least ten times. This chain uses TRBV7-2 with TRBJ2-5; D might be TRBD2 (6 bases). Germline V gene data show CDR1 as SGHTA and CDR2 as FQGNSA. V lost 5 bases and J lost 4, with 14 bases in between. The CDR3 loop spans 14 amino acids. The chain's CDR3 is CASSPIAGLETQYF. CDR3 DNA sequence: TGTGCCAGCAGCCCCATTGCGGGGCTAGAGACCCAGTACTTC.